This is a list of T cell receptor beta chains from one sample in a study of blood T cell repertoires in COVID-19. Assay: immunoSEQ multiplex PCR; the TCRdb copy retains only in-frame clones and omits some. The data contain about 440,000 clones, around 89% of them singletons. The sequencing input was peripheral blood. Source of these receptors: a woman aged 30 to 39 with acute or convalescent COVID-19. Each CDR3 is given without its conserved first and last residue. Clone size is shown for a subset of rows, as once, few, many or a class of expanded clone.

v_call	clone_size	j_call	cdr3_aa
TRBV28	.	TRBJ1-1	ASSPTGGGVKAF
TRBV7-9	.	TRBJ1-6	ASSDEGTNSPLH
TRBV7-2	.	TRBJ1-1	ASSPPPGATEAF
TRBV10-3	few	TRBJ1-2	AIRPTGGPYGYT
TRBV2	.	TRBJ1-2	ASSKDTYGYT
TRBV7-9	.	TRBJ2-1	ASSSRTSGGGGEQF
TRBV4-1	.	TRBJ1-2	ASSHAGEVYGYT
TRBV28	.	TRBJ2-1	ASSGGRANMF
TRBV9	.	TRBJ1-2	ASSGERQKKSWGYGYT
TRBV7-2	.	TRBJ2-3	ASIYGGAVNTQY
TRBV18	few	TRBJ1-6	ASSPTGGEWRSPLH
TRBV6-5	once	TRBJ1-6	ASRSGQGGSPLH
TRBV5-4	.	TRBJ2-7	ASSLGGDAAYEQY
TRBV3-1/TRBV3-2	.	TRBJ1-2	ASSQVDRGLYGYT
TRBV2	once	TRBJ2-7	ASTGDEQY
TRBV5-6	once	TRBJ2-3	ASSLYHRDPNTQY
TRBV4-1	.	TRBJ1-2	ASSETGQGYGYT
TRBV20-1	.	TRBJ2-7	SAPGVYEQY
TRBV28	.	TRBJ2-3	ASRQGHTDTQY
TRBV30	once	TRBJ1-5	AWSAQRGQPQH
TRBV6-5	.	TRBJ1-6	ASIRGTNSPLH
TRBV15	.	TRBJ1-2	ATSRAVYGYT
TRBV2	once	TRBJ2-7	ASYALLIKYEQY
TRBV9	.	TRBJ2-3	ASSSSGGAPDTQY
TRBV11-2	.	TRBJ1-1	ASSFRARGEGEAF
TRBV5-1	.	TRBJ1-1	ASSDPRGTEAF
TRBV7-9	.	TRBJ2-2	ASSGQGLIGELF
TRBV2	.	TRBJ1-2	ASSVTGMKYGYT
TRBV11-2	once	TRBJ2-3	ASSLGDSGGTDTQY
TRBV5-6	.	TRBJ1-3	ASSGDRKYSGNTIY
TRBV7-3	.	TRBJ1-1	ASSLDRGTEAF
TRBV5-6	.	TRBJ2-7	ASSGDRELFGEQY
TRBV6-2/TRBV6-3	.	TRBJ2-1	ASSYGLAGGTNEQF
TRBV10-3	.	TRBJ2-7	AISESRQGPTVHEQY
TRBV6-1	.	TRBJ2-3	ASSEAGDGAQY
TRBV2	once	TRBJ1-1	ASSAGEGWGGTEAF
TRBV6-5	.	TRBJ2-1	ASATGGRDEQF
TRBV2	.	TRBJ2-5	ASSPLPGQQETQY
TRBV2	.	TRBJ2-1	ASSVAGGSYNEQF
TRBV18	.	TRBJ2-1	ASSPSKRATQREEQF
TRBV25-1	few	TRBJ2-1	ASSESDRYRNEQF
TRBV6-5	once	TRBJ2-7	ASKLGGSSYEQY
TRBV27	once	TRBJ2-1	ASSWGAGGFNEQF
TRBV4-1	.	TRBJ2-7	ASSQDRQGKQY
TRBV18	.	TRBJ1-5	ASSPNRVNQPQH
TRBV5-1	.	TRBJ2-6	ASSLALQAQLSGANVLT
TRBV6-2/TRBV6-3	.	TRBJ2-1	ASSAGTSGMTRNEQF
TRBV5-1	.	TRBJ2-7	ASSLGGSSYEQY
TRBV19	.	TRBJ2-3	ASSISAGSTDTQY
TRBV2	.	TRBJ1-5	ASSHRDDWRNQPQH
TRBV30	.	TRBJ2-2	AWSGKKNSGGRPTGELF
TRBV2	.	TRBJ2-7	ASKDRSYEQY
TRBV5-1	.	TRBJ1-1	ASSGTGPNTEAF
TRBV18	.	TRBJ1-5	ASSTGLGSNQPQH
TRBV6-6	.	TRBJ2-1	ASSYSGAVREQF